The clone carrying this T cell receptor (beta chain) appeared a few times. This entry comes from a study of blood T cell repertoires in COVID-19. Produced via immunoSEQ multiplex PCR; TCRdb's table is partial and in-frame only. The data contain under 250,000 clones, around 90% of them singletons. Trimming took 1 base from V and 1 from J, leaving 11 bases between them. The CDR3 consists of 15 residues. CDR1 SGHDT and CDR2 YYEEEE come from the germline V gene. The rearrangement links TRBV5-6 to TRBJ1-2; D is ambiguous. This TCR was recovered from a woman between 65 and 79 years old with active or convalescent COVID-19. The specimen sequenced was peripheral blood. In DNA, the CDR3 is TGTGCCAGCAGCTTGAAACAGCCGTTTAACTATGGCTACACCTTC. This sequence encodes CASSLKQPFNYGYTF.